These T cell receptor beta chains were read from a single sample in a study of beta chain features in type 1 diabetes. Sequenced by immunoSEQ multiplex PCR; TCRdb stores in-frame clones only, minus some. In the table there are 600,000 or so clones, roughly an eighth of which are singletons. Sequencing input: naive CD4+ T cells from blood. These receptors came from a man aged 18 to 30 with type 1 diabetes. CDR3s include the opening cysteine and the closing phenylalanine or tryptophan. A D gene is named only where the DNA matches it firmly. Rows give clone size only sometimes, using once, few, many, or a class for an expanded clone.

d_gene	j_gene	abundance	v_gene	CDR3nt	CDR3aa
TRBD2	TRBJ2-3	few	TRBV6-5	TGTGCCAGCAGTTACTCGGGGACTAGCGTCACAGATACGCAGTATTTT	CASSYSGTSVTDTQYF
TRBD1	TRBJ2-5	.	TRBV27	TGTGCCAGCAGTTCGACGGACAGGGGGCGGCTGGAGACCCAGTACTTC	CASSSTDRGRLETQYF
.	TRBJ2-7	.	TRBV13	TGTGCCAGCAGCTCCAGGGCGGAGGGCTTGAACGAGCAGTACTTC	CASSSRAEGLNEQYF
.	TRBJ2-4	.	TRBV28	TGTGCCAGAGTAAGCCAGGGAATTCAGTACTTC	CARVSQGIQYF
TRBD2	TRBJ2-3	.	TRBV10-1	TGCGCCAGCAAACCGGGACTATCTACAGATACGCAGTATTTT	CASKPGLSTDTQYF
.	TRBJ2-1	few	TRBV7-9	TGTGCCAGCAGCTTCCCCGATGAGCAGTTCTTC	CASSFPDEQFF
.	TRBJ2-3	.	TRBV18	TGTGCCAGCTCCTCGTTAGAGGCAGATACGCAGTATTTT	CASSSLEADTQYF
TRBD1	TRBJ1-1	few	TRBV5-1	TGCGCCAGCAGCTCAAGACAGGGAGGGGACCCTGAAGCTTTCTTT	CASSSRQGGDPEAFF
TRBD1	TRBJ1-5	few	TRBV9	TGTGCCAGCAGCGGTGGGACAGGGGTTATGCCCCAGCATTTT	CASSGGTGVMPQHF
TRBD1	TRBJ2-7	.	TRBV4-1	TGCGCCAGCAGCCAAGAGAAGGTCCTCGACAGGGTCTACGAGCAGTACTTC	CASSQEKVLDRVYEQYF
.	TRBJ2-1	.	TRBV6-1	TGTGCCAGCAGGCAGGGACGAGACAATGAGCAGTTCTTC	CASRQGRDNEQFF
.	TRBJ2-7	.	TRBV7-9	TGTGCCAGCAGCTTAGTGAAGGGCCCCTACGAGCAGTACTTC	CASSLVKGPYEQYF
.	TRBJ2-1	few	TRBV11-2	TGTGCCAGCAGCTTACCCGGTTACAATGAGCAGTTCTTC	CASSLPGYNEQFF
TRBD1	TRBJ1-2	.	TRBV30	TGTGCCTGGAGTGTCTTAACAGGGGGCGGCTACACCTTC	CAWSVLTGGGYTF
TRBD2	TRBJ2-7	few	TRBV7-2	TGTGCCAGCAGCTCCCCCAGCGGGAGGGCCTCTCGACAGTACTTC	CASSSPSGRASRQYF
.	TRBJ2-4	.	TRBV30	TGTGCCTGCTATAAGGACAACGGAAACATTCAGTACTTC	CACYKDNGNIQYF
.	TRBJ2-7	.	TRBV29-1	TGCAGCGTTGATGACAGCTCCTACGAGCAGTACTTC	CSVDDSSYEQYF
.	TRBJ2-7	few	TRBV28	TGTGCCAGCAGAGACAGCCGCTACGAGCAGTACTTC	CASRDSRYEQYF
.	TRBJ2-3	few	TRBV7-9	TGTGCCAGCAGCGGTGGGACAATTACCACAGATACGCAGTATTTT	CASSGGTITTDTQYF
.	TRBJ1-2	.	TRBV29-1	TGCAGCGTTGAAGTAACAGTCAACTATGGCTACACCTTC	CSVEVTVNYGYTF
.	TRBJ2-7	.	TRBV30	TGTGCCTGGAGTTCCGCATACGAGCAGTACTTC	CAWSSAYEQYF
.	TRBJ2-7	few	TRBV7-8	TGTGCCAGCAGCTTAGCGCGACAGTCCTACGAGCAGTACTTC	CASSLARQSYEQYF
TRBD2	TRBJ2-5	few	TRBV4-2	TGTGCCAGCAGCCAAGAATTTGCGGGAGGGAAAGAGACCCAGTACTTC	CASSQEFAGGKETQYF
.	TRBJ1-1	.	TRBV29-1	TGCAGCGTCGTACGACACCAGAACACTGAAGCTTTCTTT	CSVVRHQNTEAFF
.	TRBJ1-1	few	TRBV19	TGTGCCAGTAGTTTGGGCCTGAACACTGAAGCTTTCTTT	CASSLGLNTEAFF
TRBD1	TRBJ2-5	.	TRBV27	TGTGCCAGCAGAGCTCAGGGGGCGAGTCGAGAGACCCAGTACTTC	CASRAQGASRETQYF
.	TRBJ2-1	few	TRBV20-1	TGCAGTGCTTCCGGGGATAATGAGCAGTTCTTC	CSASGDNEQFF
TRBD1	TRBJ1-4	few	TRBV7-2	TGTGCCAGCAGCTTAGACAGGGGGGAAGGAAGTGAAAAACTGTTTTTT	CASSLDRGEGSEKLFF
.	TRBJ2-1	few	TRBV5-1	TGCGCCAGCAGCTTGGTAGCGGCATACAATGAGCAGTTCTTC	CASSLVAAYNEQFF
.	TRBJ2-1	few	TRBV29-1	TGCAGCGTTGAAGATCTCGCCAGGCCTCACAATGAGCAGTTCTTC	CSVEDLARPHNEQFF
TRBD1	TRBJ2-5	few	TRBV30	TGTGCCTGGACAGGGGGCCAAGAGACCCAGTACTTC	CAWTGGQETQYF
.	TRBJ1-5	.	TRBV25-1	TGTGCCAGCAGTCTTGGTTGGCAGCCCCAGCATTTT	CASSLGWQPQHF
TRBD1	TRBJ2-3	.	TRBV6-5	TGTGCCAGCAGTTACTCGGGACAGTTCACAGATACGCAGTATTTT	CASSYSGQFTDTQYF
TRBD1	TRBJ1-6	few	TRBV4-1	TGCGCCAGCAGCTCGAACCGACAGGGGTGGAATTCACCCCTCCACTTT	CASSSNRQGWNSPLHF
.	TRBJ2-7	few	TRBV19	TGTGCCAGTTACCCCTACGAGCAGTACTTC	CASYPYEQYF
TRBD2	TRBJ2-1	.	TRBV19	TGTGCCAGTAGTACGCTCCTGACTAGCGTAGAGCAGTTCTTC	CASSTLLTSVEQFF
.	TRBJ2-1	few	TRBV13	TGTGCCAGCAGCTCCCGGGACGCTCAGGGTGAGCAGTTCTTC	CASSSRDAQGEQFF
.	TRBJ2-7	.	TRBV4-1	TGCGCCAGCAGCCAAGATCAGATTACCTACGAGCAGTACTTC	CASSQDQITYEQYF
TRBD1	TRBJ1-2	few	TRBV7-6	TGTGCCAGCAGCCCCGACAGGGTCGGTGGCTACACCTTC	CASSPDRVGGYTF
.	TRBJ1-2	.	TRBV5-4	TGTGCCAGCAGCAGCGACAGCTATGGCTACACCTTC	CASSSDSYGYTF
.	TRBJ1-2	.	TRBV30	TGTGCCTGGAGTGTACCCCCCTTGGGGAACTATGGCTACACCTTC	CAWSVPPLGNYGYTF
.	TRBJ1-5	.	TRBV7-2	TGTGCCAGCAGCTACCGGCGGGGACGCAATCAGCCCCAGCATTTT	CASSYRRGRNQPQHF
TRBD1	TRBJ1-1	.	TRBV7-3	TGTGCCAGCAGCCCGACAGGGGACACTGAAGCTTTCTTT	CASSPTGDTEAFF
TRBD2	TRBJ2-7	few	TRBV7-6	TGTGCCAGCAGCTTAGGGCTAGCGGTCACCTACGAGCAGTACTTC	CASSLGLAVTYEQYF
.	TRBJ1-4	.	TRBV7-9	TGTGCCAGCAGCTTAGGGGATGAAAAACTGTTTTTT	CASSLGDEKLFF
.	TRBJ2-1	.	TRBV7-2	TGTGCCAGCAGCCCGAGACTAGGATACAATGAGCAGTTCTTC	CASSPRLGYNEQFF
TRBD1	TRBJ1-1	few	TRBV6-1	TGTGCCAGCAGTGGCCACAGGGACAGTGAAGCTTTCTTT	CASSGHRDSEAFF
.	TRBJ2-1	few	TRBV6-4	TGTGCCAGCAGTCGTAGCGTCTACAATGAGCAGTTCTTC	CASSRSVYNEQFF
.	TRBJ2-3	.	TRBV5-1	TGCGCCAGCAGCTGGACTGGCGGGGATACGCAGTATTTT	CASSWTGGDTQYF
TRBD2	TRBJ2-7	.	TRBV10-3	TGTGCCATCAGTGAGTCTCCGAATAGCGGGTACGAGCAGTACTTC	CAISESPNSGYEQYF
TRBD2	TRBJ2-1	few	TRBV7-2	TGTGCCAGCAGCTCCTCGACTAGCGCCACCTGGGATGAGCAGTTCTTC	CASSSSTSATWDEQFF
TRBD2	TRBJ2-1	few	TRBV30	TGTGCCTGGACCGTGGGAGGGACTAGCGGTTTCAATGAGCAGTTCTTC	CAWTVGGTSGFNEQFF
.	TRBJ1-2	few	TRBV10-2	TGCGCCAGCAGTGAGTCCCAGGGAATTGGCTACACCTTC	CASSESQGIGYTF
.	TRBJ1-2	few	TRBV5-4	TGTGCCAGCAGCACCGGAGGTCCCTCCACCACGGGCGGCTACACCTTC	CASSTGGPSTTGGYTF
TRBD1	TRBJ2-1	few	TRBV7-2	TGTGCCAGCAGCCCGCAACAGGGGGCTCGGAATGAGCAGTTCTTC	CASSPQQGARNEQFF
TRBD2	TRBJ2-3	few	TRBV6-5	TGTGCCAGCAGAGGGACTAGCGGGAGAGGGGATACGCAGTATTTT	CASRGTSGRGDTQYF
TRBD2	TRBJ2-2	few	TRBV2	TGTGCCAGCAGTGAGGACCGACTAGCGAGAAACACCGGGGAGCTGTTTTTT	CASSEDRLARNTGELFF
.	TRBJ2-5	few	TRBV28	TGTGCCAGCAGTTTAAACGTACATGAGACCCAGTACTTC	CASSLNVHETQYF
TRBD2	TRBJ2-4	.	TRBV6-5	TGTGCCAGCGTTATAGCGGGAGTAGCCAAAAACATTCAGTACTTC	CASVIAGVAKNIQYF
.	TRBJ1-2	.	TRBV5-1	TGCGCCAGCAGCTTGGGACGGCCGGTCTATGGCTACACCTTC	CASSLGRPVYGYTF